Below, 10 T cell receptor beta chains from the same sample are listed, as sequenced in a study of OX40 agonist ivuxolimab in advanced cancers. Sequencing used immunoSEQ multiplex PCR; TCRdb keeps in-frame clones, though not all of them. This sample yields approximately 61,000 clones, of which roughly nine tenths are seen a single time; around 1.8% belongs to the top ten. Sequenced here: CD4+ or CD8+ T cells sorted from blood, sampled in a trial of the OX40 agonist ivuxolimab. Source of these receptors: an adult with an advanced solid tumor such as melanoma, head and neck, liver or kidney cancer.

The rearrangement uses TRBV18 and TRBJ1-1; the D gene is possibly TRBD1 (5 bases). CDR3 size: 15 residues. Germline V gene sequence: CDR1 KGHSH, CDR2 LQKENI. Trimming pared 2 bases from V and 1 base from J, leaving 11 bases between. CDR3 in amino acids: CASSPSRGGNTEAFF. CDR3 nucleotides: TGTGCCAGCTCACCAAGTCGGGGGGGGAACACTGAAGCTTTCTTT.

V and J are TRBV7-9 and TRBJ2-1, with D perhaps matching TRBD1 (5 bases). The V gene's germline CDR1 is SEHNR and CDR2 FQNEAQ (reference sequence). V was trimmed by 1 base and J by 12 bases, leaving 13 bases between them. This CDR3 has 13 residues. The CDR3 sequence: CASSLDDSRMQFF. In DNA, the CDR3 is TGTGCCAGCAGCTTAGACGACAGTCGTATGCAGTTCTTC.

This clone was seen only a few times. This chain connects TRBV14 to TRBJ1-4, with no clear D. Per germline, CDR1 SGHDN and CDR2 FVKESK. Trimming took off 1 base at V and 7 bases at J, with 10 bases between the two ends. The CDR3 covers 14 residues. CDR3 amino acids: CASSQGGGSEKLFF. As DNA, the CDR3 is TGTGCCAGCAGCCAAGGAGGAGGGAGTGAAAAACTGTTTTTT.

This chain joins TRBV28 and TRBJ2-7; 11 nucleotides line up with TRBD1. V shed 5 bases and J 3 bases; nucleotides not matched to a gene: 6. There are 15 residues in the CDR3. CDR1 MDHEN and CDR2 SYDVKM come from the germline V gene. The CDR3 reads CASSEGQGGGYEQYF. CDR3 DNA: TGTGCCAGCAGTGAGGGACAGGGGGGAGGCTACGAGCAGTACTTC.

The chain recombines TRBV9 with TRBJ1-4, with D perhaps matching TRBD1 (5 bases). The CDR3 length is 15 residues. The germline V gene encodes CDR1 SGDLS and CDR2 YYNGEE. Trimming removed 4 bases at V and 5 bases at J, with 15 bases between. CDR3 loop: CASSRDIGGNEKLFF. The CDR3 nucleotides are TGTGCCAGCAGCAGAGATATTGGGGGAAATGAAAAACTGTTTTTT.

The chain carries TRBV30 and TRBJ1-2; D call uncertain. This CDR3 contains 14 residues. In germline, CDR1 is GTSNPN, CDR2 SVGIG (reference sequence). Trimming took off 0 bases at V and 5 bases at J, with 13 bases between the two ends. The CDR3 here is CAWSVLGRGYGYTF. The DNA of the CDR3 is TGTGCCTGGAGTGTACTGGGTCGGGGTTATGGCTACACCTTC.

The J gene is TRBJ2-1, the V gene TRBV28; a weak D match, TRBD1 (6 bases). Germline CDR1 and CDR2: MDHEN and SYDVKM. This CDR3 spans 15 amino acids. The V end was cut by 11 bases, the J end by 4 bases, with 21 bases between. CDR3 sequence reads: CAGHRGGQLYNEQFF. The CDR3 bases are TGTGCCGGCCACCGCGGCGGACAGCTGTACAATGAGCAGTTCTTC. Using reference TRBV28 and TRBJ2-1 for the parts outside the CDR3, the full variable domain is DVKVTQSSRYLVKRTGEKVFLECVQDMDHENMFWYRQDPGLGLRLIYFSYDVKMKEKGDIPEGYSVSREKKERFSLILESASTNQTSMYLCAGHRGGQLYNEQFFGPGTRLTVL.

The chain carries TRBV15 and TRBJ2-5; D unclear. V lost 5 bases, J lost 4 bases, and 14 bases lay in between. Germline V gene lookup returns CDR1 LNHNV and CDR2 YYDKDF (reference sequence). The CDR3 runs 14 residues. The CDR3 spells CATSSLTLRETQYF. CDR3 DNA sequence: TGTGCCACCAGCTCTCTGACCCTCCGAGAGACCCAGTACTTC.

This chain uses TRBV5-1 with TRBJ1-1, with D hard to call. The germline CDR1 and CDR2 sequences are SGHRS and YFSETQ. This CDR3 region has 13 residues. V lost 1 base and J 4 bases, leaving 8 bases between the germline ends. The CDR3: CASSLTGATEAFF. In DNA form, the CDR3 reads TGCGCCAGCAGCTTGACGGGCGCCACTGAAGCTTTCTTT.

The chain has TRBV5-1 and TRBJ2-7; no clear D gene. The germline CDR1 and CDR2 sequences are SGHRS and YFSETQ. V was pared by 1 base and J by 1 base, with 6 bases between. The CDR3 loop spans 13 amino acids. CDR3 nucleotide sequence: TGCGCCAGCAGCTTGCAGTCTTCCTACGAGCAGTACTTC. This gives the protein CASSLQSSYEQYF.